This paragraph covers one TCR beta chain sequence. What antigen it recognizes has not been identified. No base qualities exist here, and no much larger clone lies one base off it. The cohort consisted of hundreds of healthy bone marrow donors. At the time of sampling, all cohort members were nominally healthy, though unrecorded immune exposures were likely present. The donor tested CMV seronegative and was one of the 352 seronegative cohort members. A peripheral blood sample was collected from each donor, and TCR beta sequencing was performed on peripheral blood mononuclear cells. The Qiagen DNeasy Blood Extraction Kit was used to extract genomic DNA from the blood cell samples. These data come from a study of cytomegalovirus exposure and HLA in healthy donors (TCRdb year 2017). A note on the overall study: An earlier analysis of approximately 550 of the donors reported approximately 270 Gb of sequence data and about 100 million unique TCR beta sequences from about 179 million T cells. About 300 gigabases of sequencing data and approximately 92 million unique TCR sequences made up an early release that covered about 640 HLA-typed donors. Of the roughly 400 genotyped donors, approximately 82% fell in the genetic ancestry cluster associated with self-reported Caucasian donors. The study was designed to test whether signatures of past pathogen exposure could be identified by cataloging public T cell receptors. The study profiled the T cell repertoires of under 700 subjects by immunosequencing and related them to cytomegalovirus serostatus. Besides the first cohort of roughly 660 subjects, a separate validation cohort made up of about 120 different subjects was used. The study combined high-throughput TCR immunosequencing, statistical association of individual TCRs with disease status, and machine learning to predict cytomegalovirus infection status. A later analysis re-examined previously published TCR beta repertoires from 500 to 700 donors and added high-resolution HLA genotyping to investigate patterns of TCR occurrence. Rather than drawing on any new phenotypic data, the later analysis identified candidate immune exposures from TCR beta sequences and the way those sequences occurred across donors. An earlier analysis of 587 of the donors used high-throughput TCR beta sequencing to judge whether each TCR beta V gene segment behaved as functional or pseudogenic. Donor age, sex, ethnicity and CMV serostatus were collected together with the repertoire data. A later genetic analysis used genome-wide SNP genotypes for about 65% of the roughly 670 donors, treating that subset as a discovery cohort. All discovery cohort repertoires had been generated using a single sequencing platform. Class I and class II HLA loci were covered by the typing at four-digit resolution. Typing coverage differed by locus: A, B, C, DRB1 and DQB1 were typed in about 620-640 donors, DQA1 in about 510, DPA1 in approximately 600, and DPB1 in around 490. Five DR-DQ haplotypes were handled as single units for association and clustering, since linkage in the cohort was strong. Across about 370 genotyped donors of the cohort, an average of about 240,000 unique TCR beta nucleotide sequences per donor were sequenced, and roughly 17% of those sequences were non-productive.

Receptors were amplified or captured by the immunoSEQ multiplex PCR assay. For the multiplex PCR, a mixture combining 60 forward primers for TCR Vbeta segments and 13 reverse primers for TCR Jbeta segments was used. The CDR3 region of rearranged TCR beta genes was amplified from genomic DNA by a multiplex PCR assay. On the Illumina HiSeq System, the amplified TCR beta libraries were sequenced as 87-base-pair reads. For the original study's pipeline: Across the roughly 600 repertoires, a later analysis counted 78 million or so unique TCR beta chains, 9 million to 14 million of which were shared by at least two donors. Raw reads were error-corrected and collapsed into unique sequences with a nearest-neighbor algorithm that merged closely related sequences to remove PCR and sequencing errors. Alignment of CDR3 sequences to IMGT reference sequences was used to assign V, D and J gene segments. Each retained sequence needed at least a six-nucleotide match to both a V gene segment and a J gene segment. Rearrangements were classified as productive when the CDR3 lacked stop codons and remained in frame with V and J, and all other rearrangements were classified as non-productive. CDR3 was defined by IMGT convention, running from the second conserved V-encoded cysteine to the conserved J-encoded phenylalanine. In an earlier analysis of roughly 610 of the donors, sequences lacking an unambiguous match to a single V gene segment were excluded. In an earlier analysis of almost 600 of the donors, a V segment was called functional when productive rearrangements were above 56.7%, and segregating when the standard deviation between donors exceeded 5%. A statistical classification framework was built for diagnosing cytomegalovirus status from the catalog of TCR beta chain sequences. In a later analysis, V and J genes were assigned by comparing TCR nucleotide sequences against IMGT/GENE-DB human TR gene sequences. A later analysis assigned CDR3 sequences and most-parsimonious VDJ recombination scenarios with the TCRdist pipeline. In a later analysis, each TCR beta chain was defined by its CDR3 amino acid sequence together with its V-gene family, and reads without a unique V-gene family were excluded. A later analysis removed several hundred highly shared, low-generation-probability nucleotide sequences to deal with suspected cross-contamination and a sequencing artifact. For each public chain, a later analysis derived a clonal expansion index from normalized ranks of inferred template counts within each repertoire. A later analysis computed generation probabilities with a VDJ recombination model fitted to out-of-frame rearrangements, and checked the results against IGoR. In a later analysis, hypergeometric tests were used to score TCR-TCR, TCR-HLA and TCR-CMV co-occurrence, with a repertoire-size bias correction applied to TCR pairs. In a later analysis, false discovery rates were estimated by permuting HLA or CMV assignments 20 times. In a later analysis, co-occurring TCRs were grouped with DBSCAN, and TCRdist sequence similarity was added when clustering was performed within HLA-allele-positive subsets. Repertoires with fewer than 30,000 or more than 120,000 public chains, plus five repertoires with anomalous nucleotide sharing, were excluded from co-occurrence clustering. TCRdb provides this immuneACCESS table in a form limited to in-frame rearrangements. Some clones are lacking; in checked studies, under half of them reflect an unresolved V gene, and why the rest are absent is not known. Clone size and the V and J calls come from that table; the DNA yielded D and trimming. In this sample the table shows around 270,000 clones, roughly 80% of which occur a single time. The ten most abundant clones make up 0.3% of the sample.

There are 15 amino acids in the CDR3, from cysteine to phenylalanine inclusive. This entry keeps only the CDR3 DNA: 45 bases, framed from base 1. V loses 5 bases at its end and J loses 6 bases; junction bases beyond the gene matches: 8. According to the germline V gene, CDR1 reads MNHEY and CDR2 reads SVGAGI. Results and caveats for the whole study, not just this receptor: Strong co-occurrence of HLA alleles, especially DR and DQ, made assigning TCR associations to individual alleles difficult. In an earlier analysis of some 550 of the donors, most TCR beta V segments were observed in productive rearrangements about 87% or about 30% of the time, broadly matching IMGT annotations. While some public TCRs were present in many individuals, most TCR sequences turned up only very rarely across donors. A later analysis found that TCR association rates varied across HLA loci, with DRB1 alleles showing the most associated TCRs and HLA-C alleles the fewest. A later genetic analysis reported fewer N-insertions in productive TCRs among donors in an Asian-associated ancestry cluster than the roughly 670-donor mean. A few of the identified cytomegalovirus-associated TCR beta chains were confirmed in vitro to be specific for cytomegalovirus antigens. Only TCR beta chains were sequenced in this cohort, and the absence of alpha or paired-chain data limited detectable features. The earlier analysis of about 600 of the donors excluded 15 to 20 rarely observed V segments, including chromosome 9 orphons, because counts were too low. In a later analysis, HLA-associated TCR beta chains were found to be more clonally expanded and to have lower generation probabilities than equally common non-associated chains. Most CMV-associated TCR beta chains appeared to be HLA-restricted in a later analysis, and the HLA associations seemed to be driven largely by CMV exposure. An association between a missense DCLRE1C variant and V-gene and J-gene trimming of TCR beta chains was found in a later genetic analysis and replicated in an independent cohort. The authors suggested that the approach could potentially be extended to other disease states and immunological phenotypes. CMV serostatus was the only immune exposure information available for the cohort. A group of highly shared sequence variants was considered likely to be a technical artifact of the sequencing pipeline. A further reported finding was that TCR beta sequences accurately predicted the HLA-A and HLA-B alleles for most subjects in the first cohort. Because HLA typing was missing for some donors at each locus, association tests included only the typed subset. At a false discovery rate of 0.05, a later analysis linked around 15,000 TCR beta sequences to specific HLA alleles. Several of the top co-occurrence clusters appeared to be linked to parvovirus B19, influenza, CMV and Epstein-Barr virus, according to a later analysis. A total of some 180 TCR beta chains were listed by the study as associated with cytomegalovirus. Sequencing depth was assumed to be roughly uniform across donors in the presence/absence analyses, though that assumption may not hold. Some IMGT-functional V segments, including TRBV6-2 and TRBV6-3, could not be told apart with the 87-base-pair reads, so those segments were excluded. Correlated functional status among segregating V segments might be attributable to linkage disequilibrium, but an unknown experimental factor could not be ruled out. In both the original and validation cohorts, the classifier was reported to diagnose cytomegalovirus status with high specificity and sensitivity.

The rearranged segments are TRBV6-5 and TRBJ2-2; 8 bases in between match TRBD2. Sequencing was performed on PBMCs. This TCR was sampled from a girl aged 2 to 10 in good health and CMV-seronegative. The nucleotide sequence reads TGTGCCAGCAGTAGGAGCGGGAGCTCGGCCGGGGAGCTGTTTTTT. The resulting protein is CASSRSGSSAGELFF.